The T cell receptor (beta chain) under discussion was sequenced for a study of Graves' ophthalmopathy and Graves' hyperthyroidism. Points from the study as a whole: The model predicted progression of ophthalmopathy with a sensitivity of 70% to 71%, and its specificity was 72.22%.

With regard to this clonotype: Its matching antigen is unknown. A much bigger clone sits one base away, suggesting this may be a read error.

CDR3 length: 12 amino acids. Germline V CDR1 and CDR2: DFQATT, SNEGSKA (reference sequence). From RNA, the CDR3 regions of TCR beta chains were amplified and sequenced. HTBI-primed RT-PCR formed the first round, and a multiplex PCR formed the second. TCRdb fed the multiplex PCR reads into MiXCR, producing one record per CDR3 protein. The repertoire holds about 700,000 distinct CDR3 sequences, with 40% as singletons. Enrollment excluded any patients with other autoimmune diseases, uncontrolled infections, pregnancy or lactation. This chain uses TRBV20-1 with TRBJ1-1; 7 bases map to TRBD1. This TCR was recovered from an adult man with Graves' ophthalmopathy. Sequenced material: peripheral blood. CDR3 residues: CSAATGRTEASF. In DNA, the CDR3 is TGCAGTGCCGCGACAGGGCGCACTGAAGCTTCCTTT.